The 5 T cell receptor beta chains reported below all come from one sample, sequenced in a study of blood T cell repertoires in COVID-19 (dated by TCRdb to 2018 to 2020). The method behind the library was the immunoSEQ multiplex PCR assay. TCRdb mirrors the immuneACCESS table, restricted to in-frame sequences. Some clones are absent from its copies; in checked studies, under half trace to an unresolved V gene, and the reason for the others is unknown. Present in this sample are 95,000 to 110,000 clones, 82% of which were seen just once. More than 4.5% of the sample comes from the top ten. The source material was peripheral blood. These receptors originate from a man in his sixties with acute or convalescent COVID-19.

This CDR3 is CASSFGSTGPQPQHF. CDR3 coding DNA: TGTGCCAGCAGCTTTGGTTCGACAGGACCTCAGCCCCAGCATTTT. The chain joins TRBV7-2 to TRBJ1-5, with D possibly being TRBD1 (6 bases). CDR3 length: 15 amino acids. Germline CDR1 is SGHTA and CDR2 is FQGNSA. With 3 bases removed from V and 6 bases from J, the gap between germline ends came to 15 bases.

The chain couples TRBV6-5 to TRBJ2-7; the D is unclear. This CDR3 is 13 amino acids long. From germline, CDR1 is MNHEY and CDR2 SVGAGI. Deletions cut 9 bases from V and 5 bases from J, with 17 bases between. The CDR3 here is CASGLQLADEQYF. In nucleotides, the CDR3 is TGTGCCAGTGGCCTGCAGTTAGCCGACGAGCAGTACTTC.

The chain recombines TRBV30 with TRBJ2-1; a possible D gene is TRBD2 (6 bases). V lost 0 bases to trimming and J lost 6 bases, with 15 bases between them. The CDR3 has 15 residues. Looked up from germline, CDR1 is GTSNPN and CDR2 is SVGIG (reference sequence). The CDR3 nucleotides are TGTGCCTGGAGTGTACTGCGGGACCTCTCCAATGAGCAGTTCTTC. Translation: CAWSVLRDLSNEQFF.

In this sample, this clone turned up once. The chain has TRBV12-3 or TRBV12-4 and TRBJ1-1; D is ambiguous. There are 13 residues in the CDR3. Trimming took 5 bases from V and 1 from J, leaving 8 bases between them. The CDR3 region is CASSDKWNTEAFF. The CDR3 bases are TGTGCCAGCAGTGACAAGTGGAACACTGAAGCTTTCTTT.

The rearrangement joins TRBV7-2 to TRBJ1-5, with D possibly being TRBD1 (6 bases). Trimming cost V 2 bases and J 7 bases, with 12 bases left between them. This CDR3 has 14 amino acids. Germline assignment: CDR1 SGHTA and CDR2 FQGNSA. The CDR3: CASSLNRVGQPQHF. DNA for the CDR3: TGTGCCAGCAGCTTAAACAGGGTTGGGCAGCCCCAGCATTTT.